This entry concerns a single T cell receptor (beta chain). Antigen specificity is unknown. Sequencing was performed with immunoSEQ multiplex PCR; in TCRdb, only in-frame clones are kept and a portion is missing. Of 55,000 to 65,000 clones in the sample, roughly 90% were seen once. This sample was taken from a study of cytomegalovirus exposure and HLA in healthy donors. Across the whole study: The roughly 110 validation repertoires were reported in a later analysis to have been generated on the same platform as the roughly 700 first-cohort repertoires.

The CDR3 consists of 16 residues. The V segment lost 3 bases and the J segment 1 base; nucleotides outside the gene matches: 2. Germline V gene sequence: CDR1 SGHRS, CDR2 YFSETQ. Study-wide results and limits: Most observed TCR sequences were rare, whereas some public TCRs were detected in many donors.

The sequence came from a man aged 18 to 30 in good health and CMV-seronegative. This rearrangement joins TRBV5-1 to TRBJ2-1; 12 bases align to TRBD2. Material: PBMCs. The CDR3 nucleotides read TGCGCCAGCAGCTGGGGACTAGCGGGTTCCTACAATGAGCAGTTCTTC. Amino acids: CASSWGLAGSYNEQFF.